These 31 T cell receptor beta chains were sequenced from one sample in a study of blood T cell repertoires in COVID-19. Produced via immunoSEQ multiplex PCR; TCRdb's table is partial and in-frame only. Of 200,000 or so clones in the sample, 88% are singletons; the top ten hold around 2.8%. Sequenced input: peripheral blood. The source of these receptors is a woman aged 55-69 years with acute or convalescent COVID-19.

This chain links TRBV3-1 (or the pseudogene TRBV3-2) with TRBJ1-6; 7 bases line up with TRBD1. The germline V gene has CDR1 LGHDT and CDR2 YNNKEL (reference sequence). Unmatched junction bases numbered 10, after V lost 10 bases and J lost 10 bases. This CDR3 contains 13 residues. The CDR3 loop reads CATQTGVNSPLHF. Here the CDR3 DNA reads TGTGCCACACAAACAGGGGTGAACTCACCCCTCCACTTT.

V usage is TRBV2 and J usage is TRBJ2-5, with D tentatively TRBD1 (5 bases). The CDR3 loop spans 14 amino acids. CDR1 is SNHLY and CDR2 is FYNNEI in the germline V gene. The V gene lost 6 bases and the J gene lost 8 bases, with 19 bases spanning the gap. The CDR3 sequence: CASSSWGPVPTQYF. The DNA of the CDR3 is TGTGCCAGCAGCTCCTGGGGCCCTGTCCCAACCCAGTACTTC.

This chain joins TRBV7-9 and TRBJ1-4; possibly TRBD1 for D (6 bases). The V gene lost 0 bases and the J gene lost 7 bases, with 12 bases spanning the gap. The V gene's germline CDR1 is SEHNR and CDR2 FQNEAQ (reference sequence). This CDR3 comprises 15 residues. The chain's CDR3 is CASSLASGRGEKLFF. The DNA for the CDR3 is TGTGCCAGCAGCTTAGCATCCGGCAGGGGTGAAAAACTGTTTTTT.

The chain joins TRBV7-2 to TRBJ1-2; TRBD1 aligns across 8 bases. The CDR3 consists of 13 residues. The V and J ends lost 5 bases and 4 bases, in that order; junction bases with no gene match: 3. Germline loops: CDR1 SGHTA, CDR2 FQGNSA. The CDR3 DNA sequence: TGTGCCAGCAGCGTGGGACAGGTCTATGGCTACACCTTC. Encoded protein: CASSVGQVYGYTF.

The chain has TRBV5-4 and TRBJ2-7; possibly TRBD2 for D (6 bases). Germline CDR1 reads SGHNT; CDR2 reads YYREEE (reference sequence). The V end was cut by 4 bases, the J end by 0 bases, with 14 bases between. The CDR3 spans 15 residues. For the CDR3, the DNA is TGTGCCAGCAGCCGGGACTCCGACAGCTCCTACGAGCAGTACTTC. This encodes CASSRDSDSSYEQYF. Full variable domain (outside the CDR3, taken from reference TRBV5-4 and TRBJ2-7): ETGVTQSPTHLIKTRGQQVTLRCSSQSGHNTVSWYQQALGQGPQFIFQYYREEENGRGNFPPRFSGLQFPNYSSELNVNALELDDSALYLCASSRDSDSSYEQYFGPGTRLTVT.

This rearrangement joins TRBV11-3 to TRBJ2-1; 11 bases match TRBD2. Germline V lookup: CDR1 SGHNT, CDR2 YENEEA. Germline trimming cut 5 bases from V and 9 bases from J; bases unmatched to any gene: 12. The CDR3 loop spans 16 amino acids. Here the CDR3 reads CASSPDSGRASGEQFF. DNA of the CDR3: TGTGCCAGCAGCCCGGATAGCGGGAGGGCCTCGGGTGAGCAGTTCTTC.

The J gene is TRBJ2-7, the V gene TRBV5-4, with D possibly matching TRBD1 (6 bases). The V end lost 0 bases, the J end lost 2 bases, and 12 bases lay between the germline ends. Per the germline V gene, CDR1 is SGHNT and CDR2 is YYREEE (reference sequence). CDR3 length: 15 amino acids. The CDR3 loop reads CASSLEQGRAYEQYF. DNA of the CDR3: TGTGCCAGCAGCTTGGAACAGGGTAGGGCCTACGAGCAGTACTTC.

This clone has a single count. This chain joins TRBV19 and TRBJ1-5, with D perhaps matching TRBD1 (5 bases). The CDR3 is 15 residues long. V was pared by 5 bases and J by 4 bases, with 15 bases between. The germline V gene has CDR1 LNHDA and CDR2 SQIVND (reference sequence). CDR3 protein: CASSFGQGFNQPQHF. For the CDR3, the DNA is TGTGCCAGTAGTTTTGGCCAGGGCTTTAATCAGCCCCAGCATTTT.

The chain carries TRBV5-1 and TRBJ1-2; TRBD1 is a possible D gene (6 bases). This CDR3 comprises 14 residues. With 0 bases removed from V and 8 bases from J, the gap between germline ends came to 14 bases. CDR1 SGHRS and CDR2 YFSETQ come from the germline V gene. In nucleotides, the CDR3 is TGCGCCAGCAGCTTGGTCGCGGGGGCAAGGGGCTACACCTTC. Translated, it gives CASSLVAGARGYTF.

The CDR3 coding sequence is TGTGCCAGCAGCCCCAGGGACTCCCTTGTTTATGGCTACACCTTC. This encodes CASSPRDSLVYGYTF. The chain carries TRBV5-6 and TRBJ1-2; a possible D gene is TRBD1 (5 bases). The CDR3 contains 15 residues. From germline, CDR1 is SGHDT and CDR2 YYEEEE. The V gene lost 4 bases and the J gene lost 5 bases, with 18 bases spanning the gap.

V usage is TRBV30 and J usage is TRBJ1-3; D is perhaps TRBD1 (5 bases). Trimming removed 3 bases from V and 2 bases from J, with 8 bases in between. This CDR3 comprises 13 residues. Germline V gives CDR1 GTSNPN, CDR2 SVGIG (reference sequence). The CDR3 DNA reads as TGTGCCTGGAGCGCGGGGCCTGGAAACACCATATATTTT. It is translated as CAWSAGPGNTIYF.

The chain joins TRBV10-3 to TRBJ1-1, with a tentative D call TRBD1 (6 bases). The CDR3 has 15 amino acids. Trimming took off 2 bases at V and 2 bases at J, with 12 bases between the two ends. The germline V gene encodes CDR1 ENHRY and CDR2 SYGVKD. CDR3 bases: TGTGCCATCAGTGAGAAAGGGACATCCAACACTGAAGCTTTCTTT. It encodes CAISEKGTSNTEAFF.

The rearrangement uses TRBV12-3 or TRBV12-4 and TRBJ2-5; TRBD1 aligns across 7 bases. The CDR3 extends over 13 amino acids. V lost 3 bases to trimming and J lost 4 bases; unmatched junction nucleotides: 2. CDR3 in DNA: TGTGCCAGCAGTTTGACAGGGACAGAGACCCAGTACTTC. This encodes CASSLTGTETQYF.

J is TRBJ1-1 and V is TRBV2; 9 positions match TRBD1. Looked up from germline, CDR1 is SNHLY and CDR2 is FYNNEI. V was pared by 6 bases and J by 8 bases, with 13 bases of the junction left unmatched. The CDR3 is 15 amino acids. As DNA, the CDR3 is TGTGCCAGCAGGCCGCCGGGACAGGGTAAGGGAGAAGCTTTCTTT. It codes for CASRPPGQGKGEAFF.

The chain uses TRBV7-2 and TRBJ2-1, with 11 bases that match TRBD2. Per the germline V gene, CDR1 is SGHTA and CDR2 is FQGNSA. The CDR3 sequence is 17 residues long. V lost 1 base to trimming and J lost 4 bases; unmatched junction nucleotides: 6. CDR3 nucleotide sequence: TGTGCCAGCAGCTTAGGGCGACTAGCGGGGCTATACAATGAGCAGTTCTTC. Protein product: CASSLGRLAGLYNEQFF.

The gene calls are TRBV6-5 and TRBJ1-2; no clear D gene. V lost 8 bases and J lost 0, with 13 bases in between. This CDR3 comprises 14 residues. Germline V gives CDR1 MNHEY, CDR2 SVGAGI. Written as DNA, the CDR3 is TGTGCCAGCTTCGGGGTCGGAGCTAACTATGGCTACACCTTC. This encodes CASFGVGANYGYTF.

This clone has more than one count but fewer than ten. The chain carries TRBV12-3 or TRBV12-4 and TRBJ1-1; D is uncertain. This CDR3 region has 12 residues. V was cut by 2 bases and J by 11 bases, with 12 bases left in between. The CDR3 region is CASSLMARRAFF. The CDR3 DNA reads as TGTGCCAGCAGTTTAATGGCTCGGAGGGCTTTCTTT.

This clone was seen a single time. The V gene is TRBV11-2, the J gene TRBJ2-7; 8 positions agree with TRBD2. Trimming removed 5 bases from V and 4 bases from J; junction bases left unmatched: 4. CDR1 is SGHAT, CDR2 FQNNGV, per germline. CDR3 length equals 13 residues. The CDR3 DNA sequence: TGTGCCAGCAGCCCACTAGCGGCTTACGAGCAGTACTTC. Encoded protein: CASSPLAAYEQYF.

This sequence joins TRBV7-2 and TRBJ1-1, with TRBD1 identical over 7 bases. V shed 5 bases and J 1 base; nucleotides not matched to a gene: 7. The CDR3 spans 15 residues. Germline lookup yields CDR1 SGHTA and CDR2 FQGNSA. This CDR3 is CASSPKTGTNTEAFF. The CDR3 coding sequence is TGTGCCAGCAGCCCCAAGACAGGGACGAACACTGAAGCTTTCTTT.

The rearrangement links TRBV12-3 or TRBV12-4 to TRBJ1-1; no definite D call. V was clipped by 3 bases and J by 5 bases, with 4 bases between them. CDR3 length equals 11 residues. The CDR3 is CASSFETEAFF. The CDR3 nucleotides read TGTGCCAGCAGTTTCGAGACTGAAGCTTTCTTT.

This rearrangement joins TRBV12-5 to TRBJ1-2, with 9 bases identical to TRBD1. The germline gives CDR1 LGHNT, CDR2 FRNRAP. With V trimmed by 4 bases and J by 7 bases, 10 bases remained unmatched. The CDR3 is 15 amino acids. The CDR3 region has the DNA TGTGCTAGTGGTTCTGTGGGGACAGGGTCTTCTGGCTACACCTTC. This encodes CASGSVGTGSSGYTF.

The CDR3 DNA reads TGTGCCAGTAGAACGGGACAGCCAAATGAAAAACTGTTTTTT. It is translated as CASRTGQPNEKLFF. The V gene is TRBV19, the J gene TRBJ1-4; the match to TRBD1 covers 7 bases. Germline CDR1 and CDR2: LNHDA and SQIVND (reference sequence). Trimming removed 6 bases from V and 5 bases from J; junction bases left unmatched: 6. The CDR3 spans 14 residues.

The chain couples TRBV12-3 or TRBV12-4 to TRBJ1-2; a weak D match, TRBD1 (5 bases). Deletions cut 6 bases from V and 7 bases from J, with 9 bases between. This CDR3 is 11 amino acids long. Written as DNA, the CDR3 is TGTGCCAGCAGCCTGGACATTGGCTACACCTTC. This sequence encodes CASSLDIGYTF.

The chain couples TRBV18 to TRBJ2-2, with D possibly TRBD1 on 5 matching bases. V dropped 0 bases and J dropped 8 bases, with 7 bases sitting between them. The germline CDR1 and CDR2 sequences are KGHSH and LQKENI. The CDR3 sequence is 13 residues long. This CDR3 reads CASSPPGQGELFF. The CDR3 DNA sequence: TGTGCCAGCTCACCACCGGGGCAGGGGGAGCTGTTTTTT.

The V call is TRBV19, the J call TRBJ1-1, with TRBD1 identical over 8 bases. The CDR3 length is 14 residues. J gave up 11 bases and V 5 bases, and 13 bases lay outside the gene matches. CDR1 is LNHDA and CDR2 is SQIVND in the germline V gene (reference sequence). The CDR3 is CASSHRTGKTTAFF. The CDR3 DNA follows: TGTGCCAGTAGTCATCGGACAGGGAAAACCACTGCTTTCTTT.

This chain joins TRBV5-4 and TRBJ2-3, with 7 bases matching TRBD2. V trimming: 4 bases; J trimming: 0 bases; junction bases outside the gene matches: 5. The CDR3 totals 15 residues. Germline V gene lookup returns CDR1 SGHNT and CDR2 YYREEE (reference sequence). CDR3 residues: CASSQRTRSTDTQYF. The CDR3 nucleotides read TGTGCCAGCAGCCAACGGACTAGGAGCACAGATACGCAGTATTTT.

This clone was recorded once. V gene TRBV5-6 combines with J gene TRBJ1-1; the match to TRBD1 covers 7 bases. This CDR3 comprises 16 residues. J was trimmed by 4 bases and V by 4 bases; bases with no gene match: 13. Germline CDR1 SGHDT, CDR2 YYEEEE. The CDR3 here is CASSPARQGDFTEAFF. CDR3 coding DNA: TGTGCCAGCAGCCCCGCCCGACAGGGTGATTTCACTGAAGCTTTCTTT.

The chain joins TRBV21-1 to TRBJ2-5; TRBD2 is taken as the D call from the table, unchecked against the DNA. TRBV21-1 is a pseudogene. The CDR3 contains 15 residues. This CDR3 reads CASRKQLGLKETQYF. The CDR3 DNA sequence: TGTGCCAGCAGGAAACAACTAGGGCTGAAAGAGACCCAGTACTTC.

The rearrangement links TRBV27 to TRBJ2-2; possibly TRBD1 for D (7 bases). This CDR3 is built from 15 residues. The V end was cut by 5 bases, the J end by 4 bases, with 14 bases between. Germline V gene sequence: CDR1 MNHEY, CDR2 SMNVEV (reference sequence). Here the CDR3 DNA reads TGTGCCAGCAGTGCGGGACAGCCTACCACCGGGGAGCTGTTTTTT. Residues: CASSAGQPTTGELFF.

This clone was found once. V usage is TRBV3-1 (or the pseudogene TRBV3-2) and J usage is TRBJ2-1; 8 nucleotides agree with TRBD2. The V gene's germline CDR1 is LGHDT and CDR2 YNNKEL (reference sequence). After removal of 3 bases from V and 0 bases from J, the junction contained 4 bases not matched to a gene. CDR3 length equals 16 residues. The CDR3 DNA reads TGTGCCAGCAGCCATATAGCGGGGTACTCCTACAATGAGCAGTTCTTC. It translates to CASSHIAGYSYNEQFF.

V gene TRBV2 combines with J gene TRBJ1-1; D unresolved. The CDR3 length is 15 residues. V was trimmed by 6 bases and J by 0 bases, leaving 14 bases between them. Germline CDR1 and CDR2: SNHLY and FYNNEI. CDR3 coding DNA: TGTGCCAGCAGCATGAGAGAATTCATGAACACTGAAGCTTTCTTT. This sequence encodes CASSMREFMNTEAFF.